This note documents a single T cell receptor (beta chain) sequence. These data come from a study of somatic mutations in cytotoxic T cells in rheumatoid arthritis. V shed 6 bases and J shed 3 bases, with 5 bases lying between them. The V gene's germline CDR1 is MNHEY and CDR2 SVGAGI. The CDR3 extends over 12 amino acids. Libraries were prepared by immunoSEQ multiplex PCR; TCRdb keeps only in-frame clonotypes and omits some of them. Of around 20,000 clones detected, approximately 75% appear once; the ten largest clones hold over 13%. The rearrangement uses TRBV6-5 and TRBJ2-2; no firm D call. This TCR derives from an adult with rheumatoid arthritis. Sequenced: CD8+ T cells sorted from blood. CDR3 sequence reads: CASSRDTGELFF. In DNA, the CDR3 is TGTGCCAGCAGCAGAGACACCGGGGAGCTGTTTTTT.